This entry is about one T cell receptor (beta chain). What this receptor recognizes is not known. Nothing much larger sits one base from this clone, and base qualities are not available. V is cut by 5 bases and J by 2 bases, and the space between the germline ends is 13 bases. Measured from the cysteine to the phenylalanine, the CDR3 is 15 residues long. The CDR3 DNA has 45 bases and is translated from base 1. From a lookup of the germline V gene (reference sequence), CDR1 and CDR2 are LNHDA and SQIVND. TCRbeta CDR3 regions were amplified from genomic DNA by means of the immunoSEQ Assay, a bias-controlled multiplex PCR. As for the authors' bioinformatics: Nucleated cell counts per sample were estimated from amplification of reference gene primers within the assay. Sequence reads were collapsed and filtered to measure the absolute abundance of every unique TCRbeta CDR3 rearrangement. For each sample, productive Simpson clonality was calculated as the square root of Simpson's diversity index across productive rearrangements. Held by TCRdb, this immuneACCESS table contains in-frame sequences only and omits some clones. Under half of the omission traces to an unresolved V gene where checked; the cause of the rest is unknown. V, J and clone size are those of that table, while D and trimming were read from the DNA. This sample lists approximately 240,000 clones; around 84% were detected once. The top ten clonotypes cover more than 1.2% of the sample.

The data are from a study of blood T cell repertoires in COVID-19 (dated by TCRdb to the early 2020s). With regard to the full study: Samples from collaborators originated in the United States, Italy and Spain and spanned both the acute and convalescent phases of COVID-19. The material from the prospective study consisted of cDNA or gDNA derived from T cells, B-cell-depleted T cells, or PBMCs. Deeply sampled blood TCRbeta repertoires from subjects exposed to, actively infected with, or recovered from COVID-19 were included in the dataset. The repertoires were made available in a free public database intended to serve as a resource for research on the immune response to SARS-CoV-2. The samples were drawn from the first 160 participants of the ongoing ImmuneRACE study and from 1,254 subjects provided by 6 global collaborators. Sample metadata almost always included a de-identified subject ID, COVID-19 status, age in years and sex. Where HLA class I and class II types were available, the types were taken from metadata supplied by the sample provider, not from assay-based typing.

A second Seattle source provided samples from volunteer blood donors who had recovered from COVID-19. Whole blood was collected in K2EDTA tubes by collaborating institutions according to the institutions' own protocols. For TCRbeta analysis, collaborator samples were shipped as frozen whole blood, as isolated PBMCs, or as DNA extracted from either sample type. The full study reports these points: Clinical and demographic metadata were provided uncurated, with the amount varying by source and participant.

The clonotype originates from a woman between 35 and 50 years old who had recovered from COVID-19. Recombination joined TRBV19 with TRBJ1-5; 5 matching bases give a weak D call of TRBD1. The specimen sequenced was peripheral blood. The nucleotides are TGTGCCAGTAGTTACGCCGGGGGGGGCAATCAGCCCCAGCATTTT. It translates as CASSYAGGGNQPQHF.